Presented here are 18 T cell receptor beta chains from one specimen sequenced in a study of identical twins. TCRdb analysed the 5' RACE reads with MiXCR anew, one entry per CDR3 protein. This table holds 210,000 or so distinct CDR3 sequences, about 7.5% found once. This same sample was also part of a study on yellow fever vaccine responses in identical twins.

Sequences were obtained from memory (CD45RO+) T cells sorted from blood. These receptors were collected from a woman aged 18 to 35 in good health.

V and J are TRBV7-9 and TRBJ1-4; unclear D gene. There are 12 residues in the CDR3. The V and J ends lost 2 bases and 12 bases respectively, with 10 bases between them. The V gene's germline CDR1 is SEHNR and CDR2 FQNEAQ (reference sequence). The CDR3: CASSLNLGELFF. Written as DNA, the CDR3 is TGTGCCAGCAGCTTAAACCTTGGGGAACTGTTTTTT.

This clonotype appeared a few times. This chain connects TRBV12-3 or TRBV12-4 to TRBJ2-7; D may be TRBD1 (7 bases). This CDR3 contains 15 residues. Trimming shortened V by 5 bases and J by 4 bases, and 18 bases separated the two germline ends. CDR3 in amino acids: CASSLGGTANYEQYF. The CDR3 nucleotides read TGTGCCAGCAGTCTTGGGGGGACAGCAAATTACGAGCAGTACTTC.

The sample holds many counts of this clonotype. The chain uses TRBV12-3 or TRBV12-4 and TRBJ2-3, with TRBD2 matching 8 bases. The junction had 0 bases not matched to a gene; V was cut back by 1 base and J by 6 bases. The CDR3 is 13 residues long. In DNA, the CDR3 is TGTGCCAGCAGTTTAGAGCGGGGGGATACGCAGTATTTT. Encoded protein: CASSLERGDTQYF.

This clonotype was picked up a small number of times. The V gene is TRBV4-3, the J gene TRBJ2-1, with 9 bases lining up with TRBD1. J gave up 6 bases and V 3 bases, and 9 bases lay outside the gene matches. The CDR3 runs 16 residues. CDR1 LGHNA and CDR2 YSLEER come from the germline V gene. Here the CDR3 reads CASSQARTGAGNEQFF. The CDR3 region has the DNA TGCGCCAGCAGCCAGGCCCGGACAGGGGCAGGCAATGAGCAGTTCTTC.

CDR3: CSAYDRGYADTQYF. The CDR3 DNA reads as TGCAGTGCTTATGACAGGGGGTATGCAGATACGCAGTATTTT. The chain recombines TRBV20-1 with TRBJ2-3; 9 bases are shared with TRBD1. Germline CDR1 reads DFQATT; CDR2 reads SNEGSKA (reference sequence). The ends lost 5 bases at V and 4 bases at J; junction bases unmatched: 7. The length of the CDR3 is 14 residues.

In its sample, this clonotype was seen a few times. The J gene is TRBJ2-5, the V gene TRBV5-5, with D possibly matching TRBD2 (6 bases). From germline, CDR1 is SGHKS and CDR2 YYEKEE (reference sequence). This CDR3 spans 15 amino acids. V was clipped by 4 bases and J by 5 bases, with 18 bases between them. The CDR3: CASSPGPYGGETQYF. CDR3 DNA sequence: TGTGCCAGCAGCCCGGGCCCTTACGGAGGGGAGACCCAGTACTTC.

J is TRBJ2-7 and V is TRBV6-1, with D possibly being TRBD2 (6 bases). The CDR3 totals 15 residues. The V gene's germline CDR1 is MNHNS and CDR2 SASEGT. Trimming took off 3 bases at V and 2 bases at J, with 14 bases between the two ends. The DNA of the CDR3 is TGTGCCAGCAGTGATATTGGCGGAGGGGCCTACGAGCAGTACTTC. This gives the protein CASSDIGGGAYEQYF.

This clonotype came up a few times. The rearrangement joins TRBV10-1 to TRBJ2-5, with 11 bases matching TRBD2. There are 15 residues in the CDR3. The V and J ends lost 6 bases and 2 bases, in that order; junction bases with no gene match: 5. Looked up from germline, CDR1 is WNHNN and CDR2 is SYGVQD (reference sequence). The CDR3 region has the DNA TGCGCCAGCAGCCCTGGGACTAGCGGACAAGAGACCCAGTACTTC. As protein: CASSPGTSGQETQYF.

Many counts were recorded for this clonotype. The V and J genes are TRBV3-1 and TRBJ2-3; D is undetermined. The CDR3 consists of 16 residues. The V and J ends lost 0 bases and 3 bases respectively, with 13 bases between them. Germline-derived CDR1 and CDR2 are LGHDT and YNNKEL (reference sequence). The CDR3 bases are TGTGCCAGCAGCCAAGAAGTACGCAGGTTGACAGATACGCAGTATTTT. Translating it yields CASSQEVRRLTDTQYF.

This clonotype was counted many times. This rearrangement joins TRBV12-3 or TRBV12-4 to TRBJ1-2; D ambiguous. The V and J ends lost 5 bases and 3 bases respectively, with 10 bases between them. The CDR3 runs to 13 residues. In DNA, the CDR3 is TGTGCCAGCAGTGAACAGCTGTACTATGGCTACACCTTC. It specifies CASSEQLYYGYTF.

There are many counts of this clonotype. As DNA, the CDR3 is TGTGCCAGCAGAGTTTTAGGGGCCGGCACAGATACGCAGTATTTT. Translation: CASRVLGAGTDTQYF. The V call is TRBV12-3 or TRBV12-4, the J call TRBJ2-3, with D perhaps TRBD1 (5 bases). V lost 6 bases and J lost 1, with 14 bases in between. This CDR3 has 15 residues.

This clonotype was observed a single time. The rearrangement joins TRBV12-3 or TRBV12-4 to TRBJ2-1; TRBD1 is a possible D gene (5 bases). Trimming shortened V by 11 bases and J by 5 bases, and 28 bases separated the two germline ends. This CDR3 is 17 amino acids long. The CDR3 here is CAFSPLSQGRTNNEQFF. CDR3 DNA: TGTGCCTTCAGTCCCCTGTCGCAGGGAAGGACAAACAATGAGCAGTTCTTC.

This clonotype was counted between two and nine times. This chain connects TRBV6-6 to TRBJ2-7, with no clear D. Between the trimmed V and J ends, which lost 0 bases and 7 bases, there was a span of 10 bases. CDR1 is MNHNY, CDR2 SVGAGI, per germline (reference sequence). CDR3 length: 13 residues. The CDR3 is CASSYSISGEQYF. CDR3 bases: TGTGCCAGCAGTTACTCGATTTCGGGTGAGCAGTACTTC.

This clonotype was seen repeatedly, ten times or more. The chain links TRBV3-1 to TRBJ1-2; D is uncertain. The V gene's germline CDR1 is LGHDT and CDR2 YNNKEL (reference sequence). The CDR3 consists of 14 residues. V was clipped by 1 base and J by 3 bases, with 9 bases between them. The CDR3 loop reads CASSQAGRDYGYTF. The CDR3 region has the DNA TGTGCCAGCAGCCAAGCGGGCCGCGACTATGGCTACACCTTC.

The sample holds a few counts of this clonotype. This sequence joins TRBV11-1 and TRBJ2-6, with a weak D call TRBD1 (5 bases). Germline V lookup: CDR1 SGHAT, CDR2 FQDESV (reference sequence). This CDR3 is built from 19 residues. V was clipped by 1 base and J by 0 bases, with 16 bases between them. CDR3: CASSLGQGRESSGANVLTF. The CDR3 DNA reads as TGTGCCAGCAGCTTAGGCCAGGGCAGAGAGAGCTCTGGGGCCAACGTCCTGACTTTC.

This clonotype was detected many times. A much bigger clone sits one base away, suggesting this may be a read error. This chain links TRBV12-3 or TRBV12-4 with TRBJ2-7; D unclear. V lost 7 bases, J lost 1 base, and 11 bases lay in between. The CDR3 totals 13 residues. DNA of the CDR3: TGTGCCAGCATTTTGAGGCAGTCCTACGAGCAGTACTTC. Amino acids: CASILRQSYEQYF.

This clonotype has more than one count but fewer than ten. The rearrangement links TRBV7-2 to TRBJ2-7, with D perhaps TRBD2 (5 bases). CDR1 and CDR2 (germline): SGHTA, FQGNSA. CDR3 length: 14 amino acids. Trimming stripped 0 bases from V and 5 bases from J, with 11 bases between. CDR3 amino acids: CASSLAGAVHEQYF. The CDR3 DNA follows: TGTGCCAGCAGCTTAGCGGGAGCCGTCCACGAGCAGTACTTC.

The chain employs TRBV29-1 and TRBJ1-1, with a tentative D call TRBD1 (5 bases). CDR1 is SQVTM and CDR2 is ANQGSEA in the germline V gene. Trimming took off 6 bases at V and 0 bases at J, with 11 bases between the two ends. The CDR3 covers 13 residues. CDR3 in amino acids: CSVAGFMNTEAFF. CDR3 DNA sequence: TGCAGCGTGGCAGGGTTTATGAACACTGAAGCTTTCTTT.